A selection of T cell receptor beta chains follows, all from one sample in a study of read filtering for tumor transcriptome and immune sequencing. TCRdb reprocessed the reads with MiXCR, giving one entry per CDR3 protein. The profile covers thousands of distinct CDR3 sequences, with roughly 15% appearing a single time and 20% to 25% taken by the ten largest. The specimen sequenced was a population of CD138-negative cells sorted from bone marrow. The receptors here all came from a donor at least 40 years old with multiple myeloma. Each CDR3 is given with its conserved first and last residue. The order of the fields is clone size, J gene, D gene, V gene, CDR3 protein, CDR3 DNA. A D gene is named only where the DNA matches it firmly. The size field is filled for only some rows; it gives once, few, many or a size class.

clone_size: NA
j_call: TRBJ2-1
d_call: NA
v_call: TRBV11-1
cdr3_aa: CASSLEGVNYNEQFF
cdr3_nt: TGTGCCAGCAGCTTAGAAGGGGTAAACTACAATGAGCAGTTCTTC

clone_size: many
j_call: TRBJ1-2
d_call: NA
v_call: TRBV20-1
cdr3_aa: CSARILNYGYTF
cdr3_nt: TGCAGTGCTAGAATATTGAACTATGGCTACACCTTC

clone_size: NA
j_call: TRBJ1-1
d_call: NA
v_call: TRBV28
cdr3_aa: CASSDVQLRGTEAFF
cdr3_nt: TGTGCCAGCAGTGACGTCCAGTTGAGGGGCACTGAAGCTTTCTTT

clone_size: many
j_call: TRBJ1-1
d_call: TRBD1
v_call: TRBV6-1
cdr3_aa: CASSEVAGGFSSAFF
cdr3_nt: TGTGCCAGCAGTGAGGTCGCAGGGGGCTTCTCATCGGCTTTCTTT

clone_size: many
j_call: TRBJ1-1
d_call: TRBD1
v_call: TRBV20-1
cdr3_aa: CSAWTGRKAFF
cdr3_nt: TGCAGTGCTTGGACAGGGCGTAAAGCTTTCTTT

clone_size: many
j_call: TRBJ2-7
d_call: NA
v_call: TRBV6-2/TRBV6-3
cdr3_aa: CASTTGSSYEQYF
cdr3_nt: TGTGCCAGCACTACAGGTAGCTCCTACGAGCAGTACTTC

clone_size: NA
j_call: TRBJ2-2
d_call: NA
v_call: TRBV7-2
cdr3_aa: CASRRTATERELFF
cdr3_nt: TGTGCCAGCAGACGGACAGCCACGGAGAGGGAGCTGTTTTTT

clone_size: many
j_call: TRBJ1-4
d_call: TRBD1
v_call: TRBV4-3
cdr3_aa: CASSQDFRGQEKLFF
cdr3_nt: TGCGCCAGCAGCCAAGATTTCAGGGGGCAGGAAAAACTGTTTTTT

clone_size: many
j_call: TRBJ2-1
d_call: TRBD2
v_call: TRBV5-1
cdr3_aa: CASSLRGGNEQFF
cdr3_nt: TGCGCCAGCAGCCTGCGGGGGGGCAATGAGCAGTTCTTC

clone_size: medium-sized
j_call: TRBJ2-6
d_call: NA
v_call: TRBV29-1
cdr3_aa: CSARSGANVLTF
cdr3_nt: TGCAGCGCCCGCTCTGGGGCCAACGTCCTGACTTTC

clone_size: many
j_call: TRBJ2-7
d_call: NA
v_call: TRBV5-5
cdr3_aa: CASSRTDSSYEQYF
cdr3_nt: TGTGCCAGCAGCCGGACGGATAGCTCCTACGAGCAGTACTTC

clone_size: once
j_call: TRBJ2-3
d_call: NA
v_call: TRBV5-4
cdr3_aa: CASSLGVSTDTQYF
cdr3_nt: TGTGCCAGCAGCTTGGGGGTATCGACAGATACGCAGTATTTT

clone_size: many
j_call: TRBJ2-1
d_call: TRBD2
v_call: TRBV3-1
cdr3_aa: CASSRLAGGFNDEQFF
cdr3_nt: TGTGCCAGCAGTAGACTAGCGGGGGGGTTCAACGATGAGCAGTTCTTC

clone_size: many
j_call: TRBJ2-2
d_call: NA
v_call: TRBV30
cdr3_aa: CAWIPGANTGELFF
cdr3_nt: TGTGCCTGGATTCCGGGGGCTAACACCGGGGAGCTGTTTTTT

clone_size: many
j_call: TRBJ2-3
d_call: NA
v_call: TRBV27
cdr3_aa: CASGLTGGGTQYF
cdr3_nt: TGTGCCAGCGGGTTAACCGGAGGGGGGACGCAGTATTTT

clone_size: NA
j_call: TRBJ2-3
d_call: NA
v_call: TRBV19
cdr3_aa: CASSIGGKMMTDTQYF
cdr3_nt: TGTGCCAGTAGTATAGGCGGGAAGATGATGACAGATACGCAGTATTTT

clone_size: many
j_call: TRBJ2-2
d_call: NA
v_call: TRBV12-3/TRBV12-4
cdr3_aa: CASTQNTGELFF
cdr3_nt: TGTGCCAGCACTCAGAACACCGGGGAGCTGTTTTTT

clone_size: many
j_call: TRBJ1-2
d_call: TRBD1
v_call: TRBV20-1
cdr3_aa: CSAPPGGAGGYTF
cdr3_nt: TGCAGCGCCCCCCCAGGGGGCGCCGGAGGCTACACCTTC

clone_size: many
j_call: TRBJ2-3
d_call: NA
v_call: TRBV28
cdr3_aa: CASSPLPHTDTLYF
cdr3_nt: TGTGCCAGCAGTCCACTACCACACACAGATACGCTGTATTTT

clone_size: many
j_call: TRBJ2-7
d_call: NA
v_call: TRBV6-4
cdr3_aa: CASRRDQGLGSYEQYF
cdr3_nt: TGTGCCAGCAGGCGCGACCAGGGCCTAGGCTCCTACGAGCAGTACTTC

clone_size: many
j_call: TRBJ1-4
d_call: NA
v_call: TRBV7-9
cdr3_aa: CASSLGTTNEKLFF
cdr3_nt: TGTGCCAGCAGTCTGGGGACAACTAATGAAAAACTGTTTTTT

clone_size: medium-sized
j_call: TRBJ2-6
d_call: NA
v_call: TRBV7-2
cdr3_aa: CASSLDTGANVLTF
cdr3_nt: TGTGCCAGCAGCTTAGATACTGGGGCCAACGTCCTGACTTTC

clone_size: many
j_call: TRBJ2-4
d_call: NA
v_call: TRBV13
cdr3_aa: CASSPGRVGKNIQYF
cdr3_nt: TGTGCCAGCAGCCCAGGAAGGGTTGGCAAAAACATTCAGTACTTC

clone_size: few
j_call: TRBJ2-1
d_call: NA
v_call: TRBV7-3
cdr3_aa: CASSLDEEQFF
cdr3_nt: TGTGCTAGCAGCCTAGACGAGGAGCAGTTCTTC

clone_size: medium-sized
j_call: TRBJ2-1
d_call: NA
v_call: TRBV3-1
cdr3_aa: CASSQIDGLQFF
cdr3_nt: TGTGCCAGCAGCCAGATAGACGGGTTGCAGTTCTTC

clone_size: many
j_call: TRBJ2-6
d_call: NA
v_call: TRBV12-3/TRBV12-4
cdr3_aa: CASSPTTRVGGANVLTF
cdr3_nt: TGTGCCAGCAGCCCTACTACCCGGGTGGGTGGGGCCAACGTCCTGACTTTC

clone_size: many
j_call: TRBJ1-5
d_call: NA
v_call: TRBV6-2/TRBV6-3
cdr3_aa: CASRIRTDQPQHF
cdr3_nt: TGTGCCAGCAGGATCCGGACCGATCAGCCCCAGCATTTT

clone_size: NA
j_call: TRBJ2-6
d_call: NA
v_call: TRBV6-2/TRBV6-3
cdr3_aa: CASSYSATSLSGADVLTF
cdr3_nt: TGTGCCAGCAGTTACTCGGCGACGTCACTCTCTGGGGCCGACGTCCTGACCTTC

clone_size: medium-sized
j_call: TRBJ2-6
d_call: TRBD1
v_call: TRBV12-3/TRBV12-4
cdr3_aa: CASSSLPGTGGAGANVLTF
cdr3_nt: TGTGCCAGCAGTTCACTACCTGGGACAGGGGGCGCTGGGGCCAACGTCCTGACTTTC

clone_size: many
j_call: TRBJ1-2
d_call: TRBD1
v_call: TRBV24-1
cdr3_aa: CATSSDRGDGYTF
cdr3_nt: TGTGCCACCAGTAGTGACAGGGGAGATGGCTACACCTTC

clone_size: medium-sized
j_call: TRBJ2-1
d_call: TRBD2
v_call: TRBV6-1
cdr3_aa: CASSMRLAGGNEQFF
cdr3_nt: TGTGCCAGCTCGATGAGACTAGCGGGGGGGAATGAGCAGTTCTTC

clone_size: NA
j_call: TRBJ1-1
d_call: NA
v_call: TRBV20-1
cdr3_aa: CSARDPQGRGVGTEAFF
cdr3_nt: TGCAGTGCTAGAGATCCCCAGGGGCGGGGGGTCGGCACTGAAGCTTTCTTT

clone_size: many
j_call: TRBJ2-5
d_call: TRBD2
v_call: TRBV7-2
cdr3_aa: CASSLALIAGRQETQYF
cdr3_nt: TGTGCCAGCAGCTTAGCGCTAATAGCGGGAAGGCAAGAGACCCAGTACTTC

clone_size: medium-sized
j_call: TRBJ2-5
d_call: NA
v_call: TRBV6-1
cdr3_aa: CASRGFLRTEIVETQYF
cdr3_nt: TGTGCCAGCAGGGGTTTTTTAAGGACAGAGATCGTAGAGACCCAGTACTTC

clone_size: NA
j_call: TRBJ2-7
d_call: NA
v_call: TRBV29-1
cdr3_aa: CSVEDPNEQYF
cdr3_nt: TGCAGCGTTGAAGATCCCAACGAGCAGTACTTC

clone_size: many
j_call: TRBJ1-5
d_call: NA
v_call: TRBV20-1
cdr3_aa: CSARGAGFSQPQHF
cdr3_nt: TGCAGTGCTAGGGGCGCGGGGTTCAGTCAGCCCCAGCATTTT

clone_size: many
j_call: TRBJ2-4
d_call: NA
v_call: TRBV5-1
cdr3_aa: CASSFSQGKGTKNIQYF
cdr3_nt: TGCGCCAGCAGCTTTTCCCAGGGAAAGGGTACCAAAAACATTCAGTACTTC

clone_size: medium-sized
j_call: TRBJ2-1
d_call: NA
v_call: TRBV27
cdr3_aa: CASSLVGFGDEQFF
cdr3_nt: TGTGCCAGCAGTTTAGTGGGTTTCGGGGATGAGCAGTTCTTC

clone_size: many
j_call: TRBJ2-2
d_call: TRBD1
v_call: TRBV7-9
cdr3_aa: CASRRDRVDGELFF
cdr3_nt: TGTGCCAGCAGACGGGACAGGGTCGACGGGGAGCTGTTTTTT

clone_size: medium-sized
j_call: TRBJ2-1
d_call: NA
v_call: TRBV24-1
cdr3_aa: CATSAPGAGLFF
cdr3_nt: TGTGCCACCAGTGCCCCGGGGGCCGGCCTGTTCTTC

clone_size: many
j_call: TRBJ2-2
d_call: TRBD2
v_call: TRBV27
cdr3_aa: CASSLLPGLRLAGSTGELFF
cdr3_nt: TGTGCCAGCAGTTTACTACCGGGGTTAAGACTAGCGGGGTCCACCGGGGAGCTGTTTTTT

clone_size: NA
j_call: TRBJ2-3
d_call: TRBD2
v_call: TRBV6-2/TRBV6-3
cdr3_aa: CASSWEFGGNTDTQCF
cdr3_nt: TGTGCCAGCAGTTGGGAGTTCGGGGGGAACACAGATACGCAGTGTTTT

clone_size: many
j_call: TRBJ2-1
d_call: NA
v_call: TRBV24-1
cdr3_aa: CATSGGGYNEQFF
cdr3_nt: TGTGCCACCAGTGGTGGGGGATACAATGAGCAGTTCTTC

clone_size: many
j_call: TRBJ2-2
d_call: NA
v_call: TRBV6-1
cdr3_aa: CASSVTVTGELFF
cdr3_nt: TGTGCCAGCAGTGTCACGGTAACCGGGGAGCTGTTTTTT

clone_size: many
j_call: TRBJ2-3
d_call: NA
v_call: TRBV6-2/TRBV6-3
cdr3_aa: CASSYGGRLTDTQYF
cdr3_nt: TGTGCCAGCAGTTACGGGGGCCGACTCACAGATACGCAGTATTTT

clone_size: many
j_call: TRBJ2-3
d_call: TRBD2
v_call: TRBV15
cdr3_aa: CATSTRLALTDTQYF
cdr3_nt: TGTGCCACCAGCACCCGACTAGCCCTCACAGATACGCAGTATTTT

clone_size: medium-sized
j_call: TRBJ2-1
d_call: TRBD2
v_call: TRBV29-1
cdr3_aa: CSVGTSVRGEQFF
cdr3_nt: TGCAGCGTTGGGACTAGCGTTAGGGGTGAGCAGTTCTTC

clone_size: many
j_call: TRBJ2-3
d_call: NA
v_call: TRBV29-1
cdr3_aa: CSVGGDAGNTQYF
cdr3_nt: TGCAGCGTTGGGGGGGATGCGGGGAATACGCAGTATTTT

clone_size: NA
j_call: TRBJ2-5
d_call: NA
v_call: TRBV29-1
cdr3_aa: CSVEERGLQETQYF
cdr3_nt: TGCAGCGTTGAAGAGCGCGGGCTACAAGAGACCCAGTACTTC

clone_size: NA
j_call: TRBJ2-1
d_call: NA
v_call: TRBV20-1
cdr3_aa: CSAQDRAVYNEQFF
cdr3_nt: TGCAGTGCCCAGGATAGAGCGGTCTACAATGAGCAGTTCTTC

clone_size: many
j_call: TRBJ1-1
d_call: NA
v_call: TRBV7-9
cdr3_aa: CASSYTGHTEAFF
cdr3_nt: TGTGCCAGCAGCTATACAGGACACACTGAAGCTTTCTTT

clone_size: many
j_call: TRBJ1-1
d_call: NA
v_call: TRBV10-2
cdr3_aa: CASSGGTEAFF
cdr3_nt: TGCGCCAGCAGCGGGGGGACTGAAGCTTTCTTT

clone_size: many
j_call: TRBJ1-1
d_call: TRBD1
v_call: TRBV9
cdr3_aa: CASSGGEDRVTEAFF
cdr3_nt: TGTGCCAGCAGCGGTGGTGAGGACAGGGTCACTGAAGCTTTCTTT

clone_size: many
j_call: TRBJ1-1
d_call: NA
v_call: TRBV29-1
cdr3_aa: CSVEGGVNTEAFF
cdr3_nt: TGCAGCGTTGAAGGGGGGGTGAACACTGAAGCTTTCTTT